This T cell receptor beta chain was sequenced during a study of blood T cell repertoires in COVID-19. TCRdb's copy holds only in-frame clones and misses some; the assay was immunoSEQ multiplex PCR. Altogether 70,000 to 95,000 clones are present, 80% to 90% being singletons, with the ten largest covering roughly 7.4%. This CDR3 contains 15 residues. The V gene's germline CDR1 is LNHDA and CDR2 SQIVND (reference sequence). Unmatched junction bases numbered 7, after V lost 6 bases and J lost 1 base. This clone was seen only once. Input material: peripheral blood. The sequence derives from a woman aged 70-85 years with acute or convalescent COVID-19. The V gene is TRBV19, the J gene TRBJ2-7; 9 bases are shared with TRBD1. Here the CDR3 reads CASSLGTGPSYEQYF. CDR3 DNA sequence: TGTGCCAGTAGCCTGGGGACAGGGCCGTCCTACGAGCAGTACTTC.